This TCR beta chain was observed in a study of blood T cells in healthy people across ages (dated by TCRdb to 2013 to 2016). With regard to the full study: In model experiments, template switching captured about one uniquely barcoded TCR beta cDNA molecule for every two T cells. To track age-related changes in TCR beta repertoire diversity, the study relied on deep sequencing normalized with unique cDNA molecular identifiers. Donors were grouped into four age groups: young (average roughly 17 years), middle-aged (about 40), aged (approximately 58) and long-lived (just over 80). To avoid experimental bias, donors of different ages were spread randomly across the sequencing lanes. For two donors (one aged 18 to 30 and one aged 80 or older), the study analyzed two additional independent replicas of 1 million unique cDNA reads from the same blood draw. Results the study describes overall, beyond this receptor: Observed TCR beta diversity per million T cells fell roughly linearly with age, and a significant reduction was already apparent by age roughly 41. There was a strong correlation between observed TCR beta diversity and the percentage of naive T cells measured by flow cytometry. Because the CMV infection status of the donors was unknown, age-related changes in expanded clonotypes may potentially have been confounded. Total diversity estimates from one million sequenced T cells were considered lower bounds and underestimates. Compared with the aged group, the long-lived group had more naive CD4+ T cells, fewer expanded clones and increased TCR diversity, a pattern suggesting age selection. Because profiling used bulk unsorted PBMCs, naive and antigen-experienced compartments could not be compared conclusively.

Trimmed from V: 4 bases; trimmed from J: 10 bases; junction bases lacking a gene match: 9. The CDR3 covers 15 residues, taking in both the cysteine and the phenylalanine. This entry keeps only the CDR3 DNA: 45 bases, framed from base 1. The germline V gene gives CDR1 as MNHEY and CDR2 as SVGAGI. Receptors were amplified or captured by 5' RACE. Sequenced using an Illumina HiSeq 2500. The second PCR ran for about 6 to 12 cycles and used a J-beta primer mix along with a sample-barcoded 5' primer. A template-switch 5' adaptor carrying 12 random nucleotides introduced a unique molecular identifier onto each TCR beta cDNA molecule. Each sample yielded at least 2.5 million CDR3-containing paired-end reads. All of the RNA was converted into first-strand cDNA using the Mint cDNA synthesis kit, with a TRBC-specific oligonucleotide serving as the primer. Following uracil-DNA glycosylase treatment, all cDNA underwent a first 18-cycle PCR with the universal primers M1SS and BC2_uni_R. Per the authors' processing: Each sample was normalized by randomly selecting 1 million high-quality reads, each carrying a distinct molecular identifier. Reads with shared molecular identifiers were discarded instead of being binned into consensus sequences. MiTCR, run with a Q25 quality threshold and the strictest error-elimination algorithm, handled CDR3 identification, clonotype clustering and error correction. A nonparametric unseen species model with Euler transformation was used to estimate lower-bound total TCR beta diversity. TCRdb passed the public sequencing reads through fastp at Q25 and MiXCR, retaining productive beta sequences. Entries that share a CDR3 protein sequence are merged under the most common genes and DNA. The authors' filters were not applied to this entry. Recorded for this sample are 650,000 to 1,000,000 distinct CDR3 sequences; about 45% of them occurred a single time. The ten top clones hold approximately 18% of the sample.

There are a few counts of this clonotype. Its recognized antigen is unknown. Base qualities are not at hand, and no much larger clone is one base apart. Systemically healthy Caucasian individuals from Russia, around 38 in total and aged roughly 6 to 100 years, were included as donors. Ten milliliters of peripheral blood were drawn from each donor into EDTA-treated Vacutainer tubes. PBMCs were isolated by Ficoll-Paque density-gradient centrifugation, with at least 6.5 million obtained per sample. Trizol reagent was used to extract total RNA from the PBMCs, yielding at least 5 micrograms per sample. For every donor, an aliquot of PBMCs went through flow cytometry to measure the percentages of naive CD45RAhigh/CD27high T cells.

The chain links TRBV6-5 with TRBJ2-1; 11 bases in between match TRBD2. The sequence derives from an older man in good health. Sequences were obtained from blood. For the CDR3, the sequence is CASSLRGLAEGEQFF. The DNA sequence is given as TGTGCCAGCAGTTTAAGGGGACTAGCGGAGGGAGAGCAGTTCTTC.